The 12 T cell receptor beta chains in this list originate from one sample, sequenced in a study of CD8 T cells in Susac syndrome. Reverse transcription of roughly 0.45 to 1 ug RNA was performed with random hexamers. TCRdb itself ran the immunoSEQ multiplex PCR reads through MiXCR, one entry per CDR3 protein. The data hold 120,000 to 150,000 distinct CDR3 sequences, with 85% to 95% observed a single time. The sample comprised CD8+ T cells from PBMCs. The origin of the receptors is a human donor in good health.

CDR3 nucleotide sequence: TGCAGCGTTACCGGAGGCGGGGGGTACGCAGATACGCAGTATTTT. Amino acid sequence: CSVTGGGGYADTQYF. The chain couples TRBV29-1 to TRBJ2-3; the match to TRBD2 covers 8 bases. The ends lost 5 bases at V and 4 bases at J; junction bases unmatched: 11. The CDR3 totals 15 residues. CDR1 and CDR2 from the germline V gene are SQVTM and ANQGSEA.

In this sample, this clonotype turned up a few times. The rearrangement joins TRBV27 to TRBJ2-1; D remains ambiguous. Germline CDR1 and CDR2: MNHEY and SMNVEV (reference sequence). V was shortened by 8 bases and J by 7 bases, with 6 bases between the two germline ends. CDR3 size: 10 residues. The chain's CDR3 is CASGTNEQFF. CDR3 in DNA: TGTGCCAGCGGTACGAATGAGCAGTTCTTC.

The chain employs TRBV7-9 and TRBJ2-7, with D uncertain. The CDR3 totals 11 residues. Trimming took off 1 base at V and 10 bases at J, with 8 bases between the two ends. Germline V lookup: CDR1 SEHNR, CDR2 FQNEAQ (reference sequence). CDR3 DNA sequence: TGTGCCAGCAGCTTAGAGGATTCCCAGTACTTC. Translation gives CASSLEDSQYF.

The chain links TRBV15 to TRBJ1-4; unclear D gene. V lost 1 base to trimming and J lost 0 bases, with 9 bases between them. The CDR3 consists of 16 residues. Germline CDR1 reads LNHNV; CDR2 reads YYDKDF (reference sequence). The CDR3 sequence: CATSRAPLATNEKLFF. CDR3 nucleotides: TGTGCCACCAGCAGAGCTCCGTTAGCAACTAATGAAAAACTGTTTTTT. The full variable domain, completed using reference TRBV15 and TRBJ1-4, is DAMVIQNPRYQVTQFGKPVTLSCSQTLNHNVMYWYQQKSSQAPKLLFHYYDKDFNNEADTPDNFQSRRPNTSFCFLDIRSPGLGDTAMYLCATSRAPLATNEKLFFGSGTQLSVL.

The CDR3 region is CASSVAVAGVTDTQYF. CDR3 nucleotide sequence: TGTGCCAGCAGCGTAGCGGTAGCGGGAGTCACAGATACGCAGTATTTT. The chain couples TRBV9 to TRBJ2-3; 9 bases fit TRBD2. The CDR3 covers 16 residues. V gave up 0 bases and J gave up 2 bases; unmatched junction bases: 4. From germline, CDR1 is SGDLS and CDR2 YYNGEE.

V gene TRBV18 combines with J gene TRBJ1-2; 8 bases map to TRBD1. This CDR3 contains 14 residues. From germline, CDR1 is KGHSH and CDR2 LQKENI. Trimming took 6 bases from V and 5 from J; bases not matched to a gene: 8. CDR3 loop: CASSPQGAEYGYTF. CDR3 nucleotides: TGTGCCAGCTCCCCCCAGGGGGCGGAATATGGCTACACCTTC.

The V and J genes are TRBV15 and TRBJ2-1, with 11 bases aligning to TRBD2. The germline V gene encodes CDR1 LNHNV and CDR2 YYDKDF (reference sequence). The CDR3 sequence is 15 residues long. J gave up 4 bases and V 5 bases, and 4 bases lay outside the gene matches. The CDR3 loop is CATSLTSGGYNEQFF. The CDR3 region has the DNA TGTGCCACCAGCCTCACTAGCGGGGGTTACAATGAGCAGTTCTTC. The variable domain in full, with the rest retrieved from reference TRBV15 and TRBJ2-1, is DAMVIQNPRYQVTQFGKPVTLSCSQTLNHNVMYWYQQKSSQAPKLLFHYYDKDFNNEADTPDNFQSRRPNTSFCFLDIRSPGLGDTAMYLCATSLTSGGYNEQFFGPGTRLTVL.

The J gene is TRBJ1-3, the V gene TRBV3-1; D unresolved. This CDR3 contains 15 residues. The V end was cut by 0 bases, the J end by 0 bases, with 6 bases between. Germline lookup yields CDR1 LGHDT and CDR2 YNNKEL (reference sequence). The CDR3 here is CASSQDWASGNTIYF. CDR3 in DNA: TGTGCCAGCAGCCAAGATTGGGCCTCTGGAAACACCATATATTTT.

The CDR3 DNA reads TGCAGCGTTGATGGCGCCGGGACTAGCGGGAGACTGAAAGAGACCCAGTACTTC. Its translation: CSVDGAGTSGRLKETQYF. The rearrangement joins TRBV29-1 to TRBJ2-5; 14 positions match TRBD2. J was trimmed by 3 bases and V by 3 bases; bases with no gene match: 12. There are 18 residues in the CDR3. In germline, CDR1 is SQVTM, CDR2 ANQGSEA.

J is TRBJ1-1 and V is TRBV27, with D hard to call. The CDR3 has 13 residues. In germline, CDR1 is MNHEY, CDR2 SMNVEV (reference sequence). Trimming stripped 5 bases from V and 1 base from J, with 8 bases between. The CDR3 loop is CASSHLGNTEAFF. The CDR3 DNA is TGTGCCAGCAGTCACCTTGGGAACACTGAAGCTTTCTTT.

This clonotype was counted once. CDR3 sequence: CSAADSYGYTF. CDR3 nucleotide sequence: TGCAGCGCCGCGGACAGCTATGGCTACACCTTC. This chain joins TRBV29-1 and TRBJ1-2, with D perhaps TRBD1 (6 bases). The CDR3 is 11 amino acids. Per the germline V gene, CDR1 is SQVTM and CDR2 is ANQGSEA. Between the trimmed V and J ends, which lost 7 bases and 4 bases, there was a span of 10 bases.

The chain employs TRBV6-2 or TRBV6-3 and TRBJ2-1; D not resolved. Trimming took 2 bases from V and 6 from J, leaving 5 bases between them. There are 12 residues in the CDR3. CDR1 and CDR2 from the germline V gene are MNHEY and SVGEGT. CDR3 in DNA: TGTGCCAGCAGTTACGAAGTCAATGAGCAGTTCTTC. Amino acid sequence: CASSYEVNEQFF.